A single sample is the source of the 31 T cell receptor beta chains below, sequenced in a study of regulatory T cells in long-lasting Graves disease. Time point defined: newly diagnosed GD, antithyroid drugs for less than 3 months. RNA from PBMCs was the source of the TCR library. Building the TCR beta libraries relied on iRepertoire HTBI primers, and CDR3 regions underwent Arm-PCR. Via MiXCR, TCRdb re-called the multiplex PCR reads, giving one row per CDR3 protein. The sample includes approximately 360,000 distinct CDR3 sequences, approximately 12% of them seen just once. The sample also formed part of further work on T cells in Graves' hyperthyroidism and ophthalmopathy.

The source material was peripheral blood mononuclear cells (PBMCs), sampled at new diagnosis, from a patient treated with antithyroid drugs. These receptor sequences come from a young woman with Graves disease.

This clonotype turned up a few times. V usage is TRBV27 and J usage is TRBJ2-1, with D possibly being TRBD2 (6 bases). Trimming stripped 5 bases from V and 0 bases from J, with 8 bases between. Per germline, CDR1 MNHEY and CDR2 SMNVEV (reference sequence). The CDR3 contains 14 residues. As DNA, the CDR3 is TGTGCCAGCAGTCCTAGCGCCTCCTACAATGAGCAGTTCTTC. Translated: CASSPSASYNEQFF.

This clonotype was detected many times. The CDR3 reads CASSLTGTYGYTF. The CDR3 nucleotides read TGTGCCAGCAGTTTGACAGGGACCTATGGCTACACCTTC. The rearrangement uses TRBV12-3 or TRBV12-4 and TRBJ1-2; TRBD1 aligns across 7 bases. The junction had 2 bases not matched to a gene; V was cut back by 3 bases and J by 4 bases. CDR3 size: 13 residues.

This clonotype was detected ten times or more. V gene TRBV7-2 combines with J gene TRBJ2-1; D might be TRBD2 (5 bases). The CDR3 consists of 15 residues. Looked up from germline, CDR1 is SGHTA and CDR2 is FQGNSA. V was pared by 1 base and J by 2 bases, with 9 bases between. This chain's CDR3 is CASSLDGVTYNEQFF. In DNA, the CDR3 is TGTGCCAGCAGCTTAGACGGGGTTACCTACAATGAGCAGTTCTTC. The whole variable domain, filled in from reference TRBV7-2 and TRBJ2-1, reads GAGVSQSPSNKVTEKGKDVELRCDPISGHTALYWYRQSLGQGLEFLIYFQGNSAPDKSGLPSDRFSAERTGGSVSTLTIQRTQQEDSAVYLCASSLDGVTYNEQFFGPGTRLTVL.

As for this clonotype: A single base separates this from a much larger clone, so it may be a read error. The genes are TRBV4-3 and TRBJ2-1; 7 bases match TRBD1. The CDR3 spans 14 residues. Germline V gene sequence: CDR1 LGHNA, CDR2 YSLEER. This chain's CDR3 is CATSQVGDRHPPFF. The CDR3 region has the DNA TGCGCCACCAGCCAAGTCGGGGACAGACACCCTCCTTTCTTC.

In this sample, this clonotype turned up many times. The chain employs TRBV2 and TRBJ2-7; 10 bases match TRBD2. With V trimmed by 3 bases and J by 1 base, 6 bases remained unmatched. The CDR3 runs to 16 residues. CDR1 SNHLY and CDR2 FYNNEI come from the germline V gene. The CDR3 sequence: CASSELAGGSSYEQYF. In nucleotides, the CDR3 is TGTGCCAGCAGTGAGTTAGCGGGAGGTTCATCCTACGAGCAGTACTTC.

At least ten counts were recorded for this clonotype. The V call is TRBV28, the J call TRBJ2-7; perhaps TRBD2 as D (6 bases). Trimming left V 3 bases short and J 6 bases short, with 18 bases between. Germline V lookup: CDR1 MDHEN, CDR2 SYDVKM. CDR3 length: 15 residues. This CDR3 reads CASSFAGLVGLEQYF. For the CDR3, the DNA is TGTGCCAGCAGTTTTGCGGGGCTAGTAGGTCTCGAGCAGTACTTC. Filled out from reference TRBV28 and TRBJ2-7, the complete variable domain reads DVKVTQSSRYLVKRTGEKVFLECVQDMDHENMFWYRQDPGLGLRLIYFSYDVKMKEKGDIPEGYSVSREKKERFSLILESASTNQTSMYLCASSFAGLVGLEQYFGPGTRLTVT.

The table lists this clonotype with many counts. V is TRBV20-1 and J is TRBJ2-5; 15 positions match TRBD2. With 6 bases clipped from V and 5 bases from J, the junction kept 16 bases outside the gene matches. Germline CDR1 DFQATT, CDR2 SNEGSKA (reference sequence). This CDR3 comprises 18 residues. For the CDR3, the DNA is TGCAGTGCCGACTCCCCCGGACTAGCGGGGGGGCCGAGGGAGACCCAGTACTTC. Its protein product is CSADSPGLAGGPRETQYF.

This clonotype was observed a handful of times. This chain joins TRBV29-1 and TRBJ2-1; 12 bases are shared with TRBD2. J gave up 4 bases and V 3 bases, and 13 bases lay outside the gene matches. The length of the CDR3 is 18 residues. Germline V gives CDR1 SQVTM, CDR2 ANQGSEA. The DNA of the CDR3 is TGCAGCGTTGAGGGGGTGACTAGCGGGGGCTTCGGGTACAATGAGCAGTTCTTC. This encodes CSVEGVTSGGFGYNEQFF.

This clonotype was seen ten or more times. The CDR3 region is CASSSMSLGTDTDTQYF. The CDR3 region has the DNA TGTGCCAGCAGTTCTATGTCCTTAGGGACAGACACAGATACGCAGTATTTT. The rearrangement joins TRBV6-5 to TRBJ2-3, with 7 bases matching TRBD1. The CDR3 runs 17 residues. J gave up 2 bases and V 4 bases, and 12 bases lay outside the gene matches. CDR1 MNHEY and CDR2 SVGAGI come from the germline V gene.

At least ten counts were recorded for this clonotype. The rearrangement joins TRBV11-2 to TRBJ2-2; TRBD2 aligns across 9 bases. V was pared by 6 bases and J by 0 bases, with 8 bases of the junction left unmatched. The CDR3 length is 17 residues. Germline CDR1 and CDR2: SGHAT and FQNNGV. CDR3 residues: CASSLRTSGSNTGELFF. DNA for the CDR3: TGTGCCAGCAGTCTTCGAACTAGCGGGTCGAACACCGGGGAGCTGTTTTTT.

This clonotype was counted many times. V is TRBV29-1 and J is TRBJ1-1, with D perhaps TRBD1 (5 bases). This CDR3 is 11 amino acids long. Germline CDR1 reads SQVTM; CDR2 reads ANQGSEA. The V and J ends lost 6 bases and 1 base respectively, with 6 bases between them. DNA for the CDR3: TGCAGCGTCGGACAGAACACTGAAGCTTTCTTT. This sequence encodes CSVGQNTEAFF. Together with reference TRBV29-1 and TRBJ1-1, the CDR3 gives the full variable domain: SAVISQKPSRDICQRGTSLTIQCQVDSQVTMMFWYRQQPGQSLTLIATANQGSEATYESGFVIDKFPISRPNLTFSTLTVSNMSPEDSSIYLCSVGQNTEAFFGQGTRLTVV.

This chain's CDR3 is CASSRTGTAYEQYF. DNA of the CDR3: TGTGCCAGCAGCAGAACCGGGACAGCCTACGAGCAGTACTTC. V and J are TRBV27 and TRBJ2-7; 7 bases map to TRBD1. Losses at the gene ends were 6 bases for V and 2 bases for J; bases not matched to a gene: 7. Germline V gene data show CDR1 as MNHEY and CDR2 as SMNVEV (reference sequence). The CDR3 spans 14 residues.

The rearrangement links TRBV6-1 to TRBJ2-2, with D perhaps TRBD1 (5 bases). This CDR3 comprises 16 residues. V was cut by 7 bases and J by 3 bases, with 18 bases left in between. Germline V gives CDR1 MNHNS, CDR2 SASEGT. CDR3 residues: CASIIDWTRDTGELFF. The CDR3, as DNA: TGTGCCAGCATCATCGACTGGACAAGGGACACCGGGGAGCTGTTTTTT.

This clonotype was seen a handful of times. The chain carries TRBV2 and TRBJ1-2; D possibly corresponds to TRBD1 (5 bases). Germline V gene data show CDR1 as SNHLY and CDR2 as FYNNEI. The CDR3 sequence is 14 residues long. V lost 1 base and J 7 bases, leaving 13 bases between the germline ends. CDR3 loop: CASSEGEGSPGYTF. CDR3 bases: TGTGCCAGCAGTGAAGGTGAGGGGTCCCCTGGCTACACCTTC.

This clonotype was detected ten times or more. The chain joins TRBV6-1 to TRBJ2-2; TRBD1 is a possible D gene (5 bases). The CDR3 sequence is 14 residues long. CDR1 and CDR2 (germline): MNHNS, SASEGT. Trimming left V 2 bases short and J 7 bases short, with 11 bases between. CDR3 protein: CASSEFRDSGELFF. CDR3 bases: TGTGCCAGCAGTGAATTCAGGGATAGCGGGGAGCTGTTTTTT.

This clonotype was observed a single time. The chain has TRBV19 and TRBJ2-3; the D gene is possibly TRBD1 (6 bases). This CDR3 region has 15 residues. Trimming shortened V by 1 base and J by 4 bases, and 12 bases separated the two germline ends. From germline, CDR1 is LNHDA and CDR2 SQIVND (reference sequence). CDR3 sequence: CASSIASGGPDTQYF. DNA of the CDR3: TGTGCCAGTAGTATAGCGTCTGGGGGCCCAGATACGCAGTATTTT.

This clonotype was observed a few times. The chain employs TRBV7-3 and TRBJ1-1; D gene unclear. Germline V CDR1 and CDR2: SGHTA, FQGTGA. The CDR3 extends over 13 amino acids. The germline V and J ends were trimmed by 5 bases and 1 base, with 8 bases remaining between them. In nucleotides, the CDR3 is TGTGCCAGCAGCGACCAAAGGAACACTGAAGCTTTCTTT. Amino acids: CASSDQRNTEAFF.

The chain couples TRBV6-2 or TRBV6-3 to TRBJ2-1; 11 bases fit TRBD2. In germline, CDR1 is MNHEY, CDR2 SVGEGT. The CDR3 spans 14 residues. Unmatched junction bases numbered 2, after V lost 6 bases and J lost 4 bases. The CDR3 reads CASRRLAGYNEQFF. The CDR3 nucleotides read TGTGCCAGCAGGCGACTAGCGGGGTACAATGAGCAGTTCTTC.

Concerning this clonotype: This clone may be a read error of a much larger clone one base away. The V call is TRBV5-1, the J call TRBJ2-1; possibly TRBD2 for D (5 bases). Germline CDR1 reads SGHRS; CDR2 reads YFSETQ. The CDR3 is 16 residues long. This CDR3 is CASSLGTPPGHNEHFF. The CDR3 region has the DNA TGCGCCAGCAGCTTGGGGACTCCCCCAGGCCACAATGAGCACTTCTTC.

This clonotype was found many times. This chain joins TRBV4-1 and TRBJ2-1; TRBD2 might be the D (5 bases). The CDR3 sequence is 15 residues long. V was shortened by 4 bases and J by 6 bases, with 16 bases between the two germline ends. In germline, CDR1 is MGHRA, CDR2 YSYEKL. Here the CDR3 reads CASSPQLAGSNEQFF. CDR3 nucleotide sequence: TGCGCCAGCAGCCCCCAGCTAGCAGGATCCAATGAGCAGTTCTTC.

In the case of this clonotype: Since a much larger clone is just one base distant, this may be a read error. The rearrangement joins TRBV12-3 or TRBV12-4 to TRBJ1-3; D gene uncertain. The CDR3 runs to 15 residues. Trimming stripped 6 bases from V and 0 bases from J, with 12 bases between. CDR3 DNA: TGTGCCAGCAGCCCGATGAAGCACTCTGGAAACACCATATATTTT. Protein: CASSPMKHSGNTIYF.

At least ten counts were recorded for this clonotype. One end of the junction is discordant with germline, which a read error may explain. This chain connects TRBV28 to TRBJ2-7, with TRBD2 matching over 7 bases. The CDR3 totals 14 residues. Germline assignment: CDR1 MDHEN and CDR2 SYDVKM. In nucleotides, the CDR3 is TGTGCCAGCACTTTATCGGGGGGAGCCTACGAGCAGTACTTC. It translates to CASTLSGGAYEQYF.

The J gene is TRBJ2-7, the V gene TRBV27; possibly TRBD2 for D (6 bases). This CDR3 region has 14 residues. The germline V gene has CDR1 MNHEY and CDR2 SMNVEV (reference sequence). The V end was cut by 5 bases, the J end by 4 bases, with 15 bases between. The CDR3 nucleotides read TGTGCCAGCAGTCTCGGGACTGAAGGGTACGAGCAGTACTTC. It translates to CASSLGTEGYEQYF.

A single count supports this clonotype. This rearrangement joins TRBV19 to TRBJ2-5; 11 bases align to TRBD1. Looked up from germline, CDR1 is LNHDA and CDR2 is SQIVND (reference sequence). V shed 5 bases, J shed 4 bases, and the junction held 6 bases outside the gene matches. The CDR3 consists of 15 residues. The CDR3 coding sequence is TGTGCCAGTAGTGATGCGGACAGGGGGCGAGAGACCCAGTACTTC. This encodes CASSDADRGRETQYF.

This clonotype was observed many times. The chain joins TRBV14 to TRBJ2-1; D gene ambiguous. The CDR3 runs to 13 residues. The V gene lost 0 bases and the J gene lost 9 bases, with 9 bases spanning the gap. Germline V gene sequence: CDR1 SGHDN, CDR2 FVKESK. The CDR3: CASSQDLRGEQFF. DNA for the CDR3: TGTGCCAGCAGCCAAGATCTTAGAGGTGAGCAGTTCTTC.

This clonotype has a count of ten or more. The CDR3 sequence is CASTTTGSTDTQYF. CDR3 nucleotides: TGTGCCAGCACCACGACTGGGTCCACAGATACGCAGTATTTT. The chain recombines TRBV28 with TRBJ2-3, with D uncertain. The germline gives CDR1 MDHEN, CDR2 SYDVKM. V dropped 7 bases and J dropped 2 bases, with 13 bases sitting between them. There are 14 residues in the CDR3.

This clonotype has at least ten counts. The rearrangement links TRBV3-1 to TRBJ2-1; D gene uncertain. The CDR3 contains 11 residues. CDR1 and CDR2 (germline): LGHDT, YNNKEL (reference sequence). V shed 5 bases and J shed 6 bases, with 5 bases lying between them. CDR3 sequence reads: CASSKGNEQFF. For the CDR3, the DNA is TGTGCCAGCAGCAAGGGCAATGAGCAGTTCTTC.

This clonotype occurred a few times. V gene TRBV5-1 combines with J gene TRBJ2-5; D could derive from TRBD1 or TRBD2 (5 bases each). Germline-derived CDR1 and CDR2 are SGHRS and YFSETQ. CDR3 size: 16 residues. V lost 6 bases and J 5 bases, leaving 23 bases between the germline ends. The CDR3 bases are TGCGCCAGCACTAACGTCCACGGGGCCACGCGCGAGACCCAGTACTTC. Protein sequence: CASTNVHGATRETQYF. The whole variable domain, filled in from reference TRBV5-1 and TRBJ2-5, reads KAGVTQTPRYLIKTRGQQVTLSCSPISGHRSVSWYQQTPGQGLQFLFEYFSETQRNKGNFPGRFSGRQFSNSRSEMNVSTLELGDSALYLCASTNVHGATRETQYFGPGTRLLVL.

This clonotype appeared many times. This chain uses TRBV2 with TRBJ1-2; D is unresolved. V lost 4 bases and J 5 bases, leaving 8 bases between the germline ends. This CDR3 comprises 12 residues. Germline CDR1 SNHLY, CDR2 FYNNEI. This CDR3 reads CASSVSGYGYTF. Written as DNA, the CDR3 is TGTGCCAGCAGTGTCTCGGGTTATGGCTACACCTTC.

This clonotype was found a few times. V usage is TRBV9 and J usage is TRBJ2-7, with a tentative D call TRBD2 (5 bases). Looked up from germline, CDR1 is SGDLS and CDR2 is YYNGEE. CDR3 size: 13 residues. CDR3 protein: CGPVGSRSYEQYF. CDR3 in DNA: TGTGGGCCTGTGGGGAGCAGATCCTACGAGCAGTACTTC.

This sequence joins TRBV28 and TRBJ2-1; 12 nucleotides agree with TRBD2. Per the germline V gene, CDR1 is MDHEN and CDR2 is SYDVKM. CDR3 length: 14 residues. J gave up 15 bases and V 4 bases, and 10 bases lay outside the gene matches. CDR3 sequence reads: CASSSPGLAGRGFF. The CDR3 bases are TGTGCCAGCAGTTCCCCGGGACTAGCGGGTCGGGGGTTCTTC.